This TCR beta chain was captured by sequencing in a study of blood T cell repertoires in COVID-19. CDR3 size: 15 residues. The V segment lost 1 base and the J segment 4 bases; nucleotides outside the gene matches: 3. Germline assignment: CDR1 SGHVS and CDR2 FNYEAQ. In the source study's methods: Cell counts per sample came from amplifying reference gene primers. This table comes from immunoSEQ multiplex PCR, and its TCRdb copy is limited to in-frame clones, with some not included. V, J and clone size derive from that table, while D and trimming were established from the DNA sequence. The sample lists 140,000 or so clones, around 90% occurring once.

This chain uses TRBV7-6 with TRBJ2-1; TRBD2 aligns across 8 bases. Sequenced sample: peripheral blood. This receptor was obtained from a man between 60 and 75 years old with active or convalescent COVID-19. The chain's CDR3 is CASSLGLAGYNEQFF. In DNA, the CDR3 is TGTGCCAGCAGCTTAGGCCTAGCGGGTTACAATGAGCAGTTCTTC.